This T cell receptor (beta chain) was sequenced in a study of identical twins. Per germline, CDR1 LNHNV and CDR2 YYDKDF (reference sequence). The CDR3 contains 11 residues. V gave up 0 bases and J gave up 11 bases, with 7 bases separating them. TCRdb analysed the 5' RACE reads with MiXCR anew, one entry per CDR3 protein. The sample holds roughly 480,000 distinct CDR3 sequences, roughly a quarter seen once. Separately, the same data were catalogued under a study of T cells expressing NK-cell markers.

The sequencing input was CD4+ T cells sorted from blood. The rearrangement uses TRBV15 and TRBJ1-2; unclear D gene. The TCR comes from a woman younger than 35 in good health. CDR3 sequence (DNA): TGTGCCACCAGCAGAGATTCACGTTACACCTTC. Amino acid sequence: CATSRDSRYTF.